Listed below are T cell receptor beta chains from one sample, sequenced in a study of regulatory T cells in long-lasting Graves disease. TCRdb reanalysed the multiplex PCR reads using MiXCR and keeps one entry per CDR3 protein. The sample lists 400,000 to 450,000 distinct CDR3 sequences, 14% to 15% occurring once. The sample also formed part of further work on T cells in Graves' hyperthyroidism and ophthalmopathy.

The source was peripheral blood mononuclear cells (PBMCs), collected at new diagnosis, from a patient treated with antithyroid drugs. The receptors here all came from a woman aged 25 to 39 with Graves disease. Both conserved end residues are part of each CDR3.

v_gene: TRBV13; CDR3aa: CASSSATSGNEQFF
v_gene: TRBV5-1; CDR3aa: CASHSRGVQGEQFF
v_gene: TRBV13; CDR3aa: CASSFLSDLNTEAFF
v_gene: TRBV20-1; CDR3aa: CSARPTTSPSGSTGELFF
v_gene: TRBV11-2; CDR3aa: CASSPIPGQGYMNTEAFF
v_gene: TRBV24-1; CDR3aa: CATSRSVYNEQFF
v_gene: TRBV29-1; CDR3aa: CSVEGDQTDTQYF
v_gene: TRBV7-7; CDR3aa: CASSLGQGAAGSQYF
v_gene: TRBV5-1; CDR3aa: CASSELAYNEQFF
v_gene: TRBV10-3; CDR3aa: CAISVGEQNTEAFF
v_gene: TRBV15; CDR3aa: CATSNGKLGRDTEAFF
v_gene: TRBV7-9; CDR3aa: CASSPPSPSSYEQYF
v_gene: TRBV29-1; CDR3aa: CSVAPAATNEKLFF
v_gene: TRBV2; CDR3aa: CASSESGWLYEQYF
v_gene: TRBV24-1; CDR3aa: CATRGNGGSNYGYTF
v_gene: TRBV3-1; CDR3aa: CASSPIHVYTGNTIYF
v_gene: TRBV12-3/TRBV12-4; CDR3aa: CATGSNTEAFF
v_gene: TRBV6-9; CDR3aa: CASSYTGTGLSDTQYF
v_gene: TRBV18; CDR3aa: CASSPQGAHASYEQYF
v_gene: TRBV20-1; CDR3aa: CSATETGLNTEAFF
v_gene: TRBV27; CDR3aa: CASRPFIGTLNTEAFF
v_gene: TRBV5-1; CDR3aa: CASSAPGGEETQYF
v_gene: TRBV7-7; CDR3aa: CASSLGRSGRTDTQYF
v_gene: TRBV6-1; CDR3aa: CASSNGLAGTDTQYF
v_gene: TRBV6-1; CDR3aa: CASTQSVWANVLTF
v_gene: TRBV30; CDR3aa: CAWSKSGQVNEQFF
v_gene: TRBV24-1; CDR3aa: CATSNKLPGGGVGSRNEQFF
v_gene: TRBV3-1; CDR3aa: CASSQTTGTGYTF
v_gene: TRBV12-3/TRBV12-4; CDR3aa: CASTGGRANEQFF
v_gene: TRBV6-2/TRBV6-3; CDR3aa: CASIPGKRETQYF
v_gene: TRBV30; CDR3aa: CAWSPGGGSNQPQHF
v_gene: TRBV28; CDR3aa: CASVGGADNEQFF
v_gene: TRBV2; CDR3aa: CASSGTGAYEQYF